Listed below are T cell receptor beta chains from one sample, sequenced in a study of blood T cell repertoires in COVID-19. Produced via immunoSEQ multiplex PCR; TCRdb's table is partial and in-frame only. The table records some 200,000 clones, roughly 84% of them present only once. The sequenced material came from PBMCs or T cells enriched from blood (not recorded which). These receptors were obtained from a man aged 25 to 40 in a cohort exposed to, infected with or recovered from COVID-19 (not recorded which). The CDR3 runs from the conserved cysteine through the conserved F or W. D genes are given only for firm matches. Only part of the rows carry a size: once, few, many, or a class if the clone is expanded.

TRBJ2-7 few TRBD2 TRBV7-2 CASSLTSGSLGSYEQYF TGTGCCAGCAGTCTGACTAGCGGGAGCCTTGGTTCCTACGAGCAGTACTTC
TRBJ2-6 NA NA TRBV4-1 CATSPSGSGANVLTF TGCGCGACCAGTCCATCGGGGTCTGGGGCCAACGTCCTGACTTTC
TRBJ2-4 NA NA TRBV5-1 CASANEDINIQYF TGCGCCAGCGCTAACGAGGACATAAACATTCAGTACTTC
TRBJ1-1 NA NA TRBV19 CASSIDRAEAFF TGTGCCAGTAGTATAGATCGAGCTGAAGCTTTCTTT
TRBJ2-3 NA NA TRBV27 CASRGTSTDTQYF TGTGCCAGCAGGGGGACTAGCACAGATACGCAGTATTTT
TRBJ2-5 NA TRBD1 TRBV7-2 CASSRGQGETQYF TGTGCCAGCAGCCGGGGACAGGGGGAGACCCAGTACTTC
TRBJ1-5 NA NA TRBV12-3/TRBV12-4 CASRFRGSQPQHF TGTGCCAGCAGATTCAGGGGAAGTCAGCCCCAGCATTTT
TRBJ2-5 NA NA TRBV9 CASSGSGTPSETQYF TGTGCCAGCAGCGGCTCCGGGACACCTTCGGAGACCCAGTACTTC
TRBJ2-3 NA NA TRBV19 CASSLQSSTDTQYF TGTGCCAGTAGTTTACAGTCTAGCACAGATACGCAGTATTTT
TRBJ2-1 NA NA TRBV27 CASSLYLGGNEQFF TGTGCCAGCAGTTTATATCTTGGCGGGAATGAGCAGTTCTTC
TRBJ2-3 NA TRBD2 TRBV10-3 CAISWTSGAGDTQYF TGTGCCATCAGTTGGACTAGCGGAGCTGGAGATACGCAGTATTTT
TRBJ2-7 NA NA TRBV9 CASSSEAYEQYF TGTGCCAGCAGCTCTGAGGCCTACGAGCAGTACTTC